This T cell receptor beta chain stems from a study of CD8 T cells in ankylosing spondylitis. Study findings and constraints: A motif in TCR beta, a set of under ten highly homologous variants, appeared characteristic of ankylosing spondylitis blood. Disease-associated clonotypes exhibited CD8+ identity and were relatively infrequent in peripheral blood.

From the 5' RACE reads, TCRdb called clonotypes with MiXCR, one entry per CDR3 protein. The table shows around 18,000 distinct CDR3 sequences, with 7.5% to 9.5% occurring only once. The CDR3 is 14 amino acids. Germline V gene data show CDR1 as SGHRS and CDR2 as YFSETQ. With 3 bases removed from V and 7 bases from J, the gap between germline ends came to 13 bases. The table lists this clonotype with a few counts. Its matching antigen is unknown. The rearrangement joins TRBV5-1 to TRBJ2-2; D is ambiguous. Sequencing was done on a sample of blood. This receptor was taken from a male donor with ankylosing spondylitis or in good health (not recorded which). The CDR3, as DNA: TGCGCCAGCAGCTCCAGCTCCTACGTCGGGGAGCTGTTTTTT. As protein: CASSSSSYVGELFF.